This TCR beta chain derives from a study of CD8 T cells in Susac syndrome. Findings and caveats of the study: As the study acknowledged, the number of individuals who were part of its TCR sequencing and HLA analysis was relatively small.

Roughly 0.45 to 1 ug RNA was reverse transcribed with random hexamers. The amplification used immunoSEQ multiplex PCR on TCR beta CDR3; it spanned 54 Vbeta and 13 Jbeta. TCRdb reanalysed the immunoSEQ multiplex PCR reads using MiXCR and keeps one entry per CDR3 protein. Of about 190,000 distinct CDR3 sequences in the sample, about 93% were seen once. CDR1 and CDR2 from the germline V gene are DFQATT and SNEGSKA (reference sequence). The CDR3 runs to 14 residues. V gave up 3 bases and J gave up 3 bases; unmatched junction bases: 6. Sequencing targeted TCR beta in blood CD8+ and CD4+ T cells. While CD8+ and CD4+ T cells were isolated negatively, TEMRA cells were enriched by FACS. About this clonotype itself: Its antigen is currently unknown.

This sequence was found in a human donor in good health. Material for sequencing was CD4+ T cells from PBMCs. The chain has TRBV20-1 and TRBJ2-7; TRBD2 matches at 9 bases. The CDR3 loop reads CSASLAGVNYEQYF. In nucleotides, the CDR3 is TGCAGTGCTAGTTTAGCGGGAGTGAACTACGAGCAGTACTTC.